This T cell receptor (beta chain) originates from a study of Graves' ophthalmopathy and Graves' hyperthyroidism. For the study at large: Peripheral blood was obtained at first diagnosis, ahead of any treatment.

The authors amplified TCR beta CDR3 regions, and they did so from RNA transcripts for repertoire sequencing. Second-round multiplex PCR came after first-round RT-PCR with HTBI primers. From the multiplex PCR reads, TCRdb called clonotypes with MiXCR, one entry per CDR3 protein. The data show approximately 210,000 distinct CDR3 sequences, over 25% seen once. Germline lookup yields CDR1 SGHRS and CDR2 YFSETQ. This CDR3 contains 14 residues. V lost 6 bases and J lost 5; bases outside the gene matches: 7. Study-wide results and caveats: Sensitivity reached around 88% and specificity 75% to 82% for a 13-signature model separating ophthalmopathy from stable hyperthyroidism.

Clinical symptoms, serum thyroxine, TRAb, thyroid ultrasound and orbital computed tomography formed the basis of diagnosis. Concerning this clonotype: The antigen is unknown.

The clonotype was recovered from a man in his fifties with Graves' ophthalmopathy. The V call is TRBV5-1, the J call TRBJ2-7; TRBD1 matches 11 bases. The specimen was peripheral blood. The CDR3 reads CASTPGQGVDEQYF. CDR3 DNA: TGCGCCAGCACGCCGGGACAGGGGGTAGACGAGCAGTACTTC.